The 25 T cell receptor beta chains below come from one sample, sequenced in a study of T cell changes during pregnancy in multiple sclerosis (dated by TCRdb to between 2017 and 2020). Libraries were constructed by the immunoSEQ multiplex PCR assay. Sourced from immuneACCESS, this table was stored by TCRdb with only in-frame sequences that have V and J called. A share of the clones is absent; for the studies checked, an unresolved V gene accounts for under half, and the remainder has no known explanation. In this sample the table shows 35,000 to 45,000 clones, roughly 90% of which occur a single time. The ten largest clones represent 10% to 15% of the sample. The sample consisted of CD8+ T cells from peripheral blood mononuclear cells, taken in the first trimester of pregnancy. The receptors originated from a female donor with multiple sclerosis, enrolled in a pregnancy study.

The rearrangement joins TRBV9 to TRBJ1-1, with 8 bases that match TRBD1. The CDR3 has 14 residues. J gave up 1 base and V 2 bases, and 1 base lay outside the gene matches. From germline, CDR1 is SGDLS and CDR2 YYNGEE. This chain's CDR3 is CASSVDRGNTEAFF. CDR3 bases: TGTGCCAGCAGCGTTGACAGGGGGAACACTGAAGCTTTCTTT.

This sequence joins TRBV7-9 and TRBJ2-7; D is possibly TRBD1 (5 bases). Trimming shortened V by 1 base and J by 0 bases, and 7 bases separated the two germline ends. CDR1 SEHNR and CDR2 FQNEAQ come from the germline V gene (reference sequence). The CDR3 runs 14 residues. CDR3 coding DNA: TGTGCCAGCAGCTTAGGGACAAGCTCCTACGAGCAGTACTTC. Translated, it gives CASSLGTSSYEQYF.

This sequence joins TRBV21-1 and TRBJ2-1; whether TRBD1, the table's D call, matches the DNA was not checked. TRBV21-1 is listed as a pseudogene. The CDR3 extends over 14 amino acids. The CDR3 DNA follows: TGTGCCAGCAGCAAAACGTACAGGGGGCATGAGCAGTTCTTC. Its translation: CASSKTYRGHEQFF.

V is TRBV10-2 and J is TRBJ2-1; 9 bases are a match to TRBD1. Germline V lookup: CDR1 WSHSY, CDR2 SAAADI. The CDR3 length is 15 residues. The J segment lost 4 bases and the V segment lost 2 bases, leaving 3 bases of the junction unmatched. CDR3 sequence reads: CASSELGQGYNEQFF. CDR3 bases: TGCGCCAGCAGTGAGCTGGGACAGGGTTACAATGAGCAGTTCTTC.

The rearrangement uses TRBV6-5 and TRBJ1-2; no reliable D call. The V gene lost 0 bases and the J gene lost 2 bases, with 13 bases spanning the gap. In germline, CDR1 is MNHEY, CDR2 SVGAGI. The CDR3 sequence is 16 residues long. The CDR3 region is CASSYSMGEANYGYTF. CDR3 DNA: TGTGCCAGCAGTTACTCGATGGGCGAAGCCAACTATGGCTACACCTTC.

The chain joins TRBV4-1 to TRBJ1-2; no firm D call. Deletions cut 3 bases from V and 1 base from J, with 15 bases between. Germline values: CDR1 MGHRA, CDR2 YSYEKL. CDR3 length equals 16 residues. This CDR3 is CASSHFHLSGNYGYTF. As DNA, the CDR3 is TGCGCCAGCAGCCATTTTCACCTATCGGGTAACTATGGCTACACCTTC.

J is TRBJ1-6 and V is TRBV14; 9 bases map to TRBD1. CDR3 length: 15 amino acids. Per germline, CDR1 SGHDN and CDR2 FVKESK. J was trimmed by 7 bases and V by 4 bases; bases with no gene match: 5. CDR3 loop: CASSPRTGVNSPLHF. The CDR3 nucleotides read TGTGCCAGCAGCCCAAGGACAGGGGTAAATTCACCCCTCCACTTT.

The chain has TRBV19 and TRBJ2-1; D is possibly TRBD1 (6 bases). CDR3 size: 15 residues. Trimming cost V 5 bases and J 3 bases, with 14 bases left between them. Germline CDR1 reads LNHDA; CDR2 reads SQIVND (reference sequence). The CDR3 loop reads CASSAGVGDYNEQFF. CDR3 nucleotide sequence: TGTGCCAGTAGTGCAGGGGTCGGAGACTACAATGAGCAGTTCTTC.

The chain carries TRBV9 and TRBJ1-4; D is perhaps TRBD1 (6 bases). Germline-derived CDR1 and CDR2 are SGDLS and YYNGEE. V was trimmed by 0 bases and J by 4 bases, leaving 7 bases between them. The CDR3 is made up of 14 amino acids. Here the CDR3 reads CASSVGGRNEKLFF. The CDR3 bases are TGTGCCAGCAGCGTAGGGGGGCGTAATGAAAAACTGTTTTTT.

J is TRBJ2-7 and V is TRBV7-6, with 8 bases aligning to TRBD2. Germline V lookup: CDR1 SGHVS, CDR2 FNYEAQ. The J segment lost 3 bases and the V segment lost 5 bases, leaving 3 bases of the junction unmatched. The CDR3 is 13 amino acids. The CDR3 DNA reads as TGTGCCAGCAGCCCGGGGGGGAACTACGAGCAGTACTTC. Protein: CASSPGGNYEQYF.

This clone was found once. V is TRBV6-5 and J is TRBJ2-7; the D gene is possibly TRBD2 (7 bases). The CDR3 consists of 15 residues. CDR1 and CDR2 from the germline V gene are MNHEY and SVGAGI. Trimming stripped 6 bases from V and 0 bases from J, with 15 bases between. The CDR3, as DNA: TGTGCCAGCAGCCAAAGCGGGACAAGCTCCTACGAGCAGTACTTC. It codes for CASSQSGTSSYEQYF.

The V and J genes are TRBV7-6 and TRBJ2-7; possibly TRBD2 for D (7 bases). This CDR3 contains 15 residues. Germline V gene lookup returns CDR1 SGHVS and CDR2 FNYEAQ. V lost 4 bases to trimming and J lost 6 bases, with 19 bases between them. CDR3 region: CASSSPGAGAGEQYF. As DNA, the CDR3 is TGTGCCAGCAGCTCCCCTGGGGCGGGGGCAGGCGAGCAGTACTTC.

This clone has a single count. This chain connects TRBV18 to TRBJ1-1; TRBD1 aligns across 8 bases. The junction had 3 bases not matched to a gene; V was cut back by 3 bases and J by 0 bases. The CDR3 is 15 amino acids. Looked up from germline, CDR1 is KGHSH and CDR2 is LQKENI. CDR3 region: CASSPRTGMNTEAFF. CDR3 nucleotides: TGTGCCAGCTCACCTAGGACAGGGATGAACACTGAAGCTTTCTTT.

This rearrangement joins TRBV2 to TRBJ2-2; possible D gene TRBD1, 6 bases. The V end was cut by 6 bases, the J end by 5 bases, with 28 bases between. Looked up from germline, CDR1 is SNHLY and CDR2 is FYNNEI. CDR3 length: 19 residues. CDR3 coding DNA: TGTGCCAGCAGAGCTGGCGCCTTGGCAGGGGATTTTAAAACCGGGGAGCTGTTTTTT. Translated: CASRAGALAGDFKTGELFF.

The chain uses TRBV4-2 and TRBJ2-1, with D perhaps assigned TRBD1 or TRBD2 (5 bases each). Trimming left V 9 bases short and J 0 bases short, with 15 bases between. Germline V gives CDR1 LGHNA, CDR2 YNFKEQ. The CDR3 is 15 amino acids. CDR3: CASSDPQGSYNEQFF. The CDR3 DNA is TGTGCCAGTAGCGATCCCCAGGGCTCCTACAATGAGCAGTTCTTC.

The chain couples TRBV13 to TRBJ2-1; D remains unclear. CDR1 and CDR2 (germline): PRHDT, FYEKMQ (reference sequence). The CDR3 runs to 13 residues. The V end lost 5 bases, the J end lost 5 bases, and 10 bases lay between the germline ends. The CDR3 here is CASSARGNNEQFF. The CDR3 bases are TGTGCCAGCAGCGCCAGAGGTAACAATGAGCAGTTCTTC.

The chain recombines TRBV5-1 with TRBJ1-2, with TRBD1 matching over 8 bases. The junction had 2 bases not matched to a gene; V was cut back by 1 base and J by 6 bases. Germline V CDR1 and CDR2: SGHRS, YFSETQ. The CDR3 is 13 residues long. The CDR3 here is CASSLTGGDGYTF. The CDR3 DNA is TGCGCCAGCAGCTTGACAGGGGGAGATGGCTACACCTTC. Supplemented by reference TRBV5-1 and TRBJ1-2, the full variable domain reads KAGVTQTPRYLIKTRGQQVTLSCSPISGHRSVSWYQQTPGQGLQFLFEYFSETQRNKGNFPGRFSGRQFSNSRSEMNVSTLELGDSALYLCASSLTGGDGYTFGSGTRLTVV.

This clone came up a few times. This chain joins TRBV5-6 and TRBJ1-2; D perhaps matches TRBD1 (6 bases). This CDR3 is 15 amino acids long. Trimming stripped 3 bases from V and 8 bases from J, with 20 bases between. The germline V gene has CDR1 SGHDT and CDR2 YYEEEE. The CDR3 DNA sequence: TGTGCCAGCAGCTCCTGGGCAGGGGACCTTTTAGGCTACACCTTC. It yields the protein CASSSWAGDLLGYTF. The full variable domain, with the rest looked up from reference TRBV5-6 and TRBJ1-2, is DAGVTQSPTHLIKTRGQQVTLRCSPKSGHDTVSWYQQALGQGPQFIFQYYEEEERQRGNFPDRFSGHQFPNYSSELNVNALLLGDSALYLCASSSWAGDLLGYTFGSGTRLTVV.

This chain connects TRBV6-5 to TRBJ1-1; TRBD1 is a possible D gene (6 bases). The CDR3 runs to 14 residues. V lost 6 bases to trimming and J lost 11 bases, with 22 bases between them. Germline CDR1 is MNHEY and CDR2 is SVGAGI. The CDR3 here is CASSYEMDRRRAFF. CDR3 nucleotide sequence: TGTGCCAGCAGCTATGAAATGGACAGACGGCGGGCTTTCTTT.

The chain joins TRBV6-1 to TRBJ1-2; D is ambiguous. Trimming took 8 bases from V and 5 from J, leaving 9 bases between them. Germline assignment: CDR1 MNHNS and CDR2 SASEGT. CDR3 length equals 11 residues. In DNA form, the CDR3 reads TGTGCCAGCGACGGAGGGTATGGCTACACCTTC. Protein product: CASDGGYGYTF.

This clone was seen a handful of times. The chain is built from TRBV6-5 and TRBJ2-3; TRBD2 might be the D (5 bases). Trimming pared 7 bases from V and 1 base from J, leaving 6 bases between. From germline, CDR1 is MNHEY and CDR2 SVGAGI. The CDR3 covers 12 residues. CDR3 DNA sequence: TGTGCCAGCAAGAGGGGCACAGATACGCAGTATTTT. It translates to CASKRGTDTQYF.

The V and J genes are TRBV13 and TRBJ2-3; D is undetermined. Germline V gene lookup returns CDR1 PRHDT and CDR2 FYEKMQ (reference sequence). V was cut by 5 bases and J by 15 bases, with 24 bases left in between. CDR3 length: 14 residues. The DNA of the CDR3 is TGTGCCAGCAGCCGTCCGGATGGGCACCCGGTAAGTTATTTT. Translating it yields CASSRPDGHPVSYF.

The V and J genes are TRBV5-6 and TRBJ1-3; 7 nucleotides agree with TRBD1. V was clipped by 2 bases and J by 0 bases; unmatched bases: 5. Per germline, CDR1 SGHDT and CDR2 YYEEEE. The length of the CDR3 is 16 residues. Here the CDR3 DNA reads TGTGCCAGCAGCTTTGGGACAGCTCTCTCTGGAAACACCATATATTTT. It encodes CASSFGTALSGNTIYF.

This rearrangement joins TRBV10-3 to TRBJ1-2, with D perhaps matching TRBD1 (5 bases). The CDR3 totals 16 residues. Trimming removed 5 bases at V and 0 bases at J, with 16 bases between. Germline values: CDR1 ENHRY, CDR2 SYGVKD. The CDR3 spells CAISPGSGKTNYGYTF. The CDR3 DNA reads as TGTGCCATCAGTCCTGGGTCAGGGAAGACTAACTATGGCTACACCTTC.

This sequence joins TRBV7-9 and TRBJ2-3; unclear D gene. The germline V gene has CDR1 SEHNR and CDR2 FQNEAQ (reference sequence). CDR3 length: 11 residues. V lost 7 bases and J 4 bases, leaving 6 bases between the germline ends. In nucleotides, the CDR3 is TGTGCCAGCACCGCGGCAGATACGCAGTATTTT. This sequence encodes CASTAADTQYF.